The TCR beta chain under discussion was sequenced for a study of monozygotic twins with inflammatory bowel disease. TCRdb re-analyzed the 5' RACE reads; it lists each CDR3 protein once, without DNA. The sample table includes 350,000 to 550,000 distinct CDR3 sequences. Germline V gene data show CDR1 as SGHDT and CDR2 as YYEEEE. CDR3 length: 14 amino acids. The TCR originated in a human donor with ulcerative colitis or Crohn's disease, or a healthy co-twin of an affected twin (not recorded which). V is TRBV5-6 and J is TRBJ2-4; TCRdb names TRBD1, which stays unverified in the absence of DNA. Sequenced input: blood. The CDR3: CASSSTAAPNIQYF.